This TCR beta chain was obtained from a study of CD8 T cells in cerebrospinal fluid in Alzheimer's disease. Measured by frequency, this clonotype is medium-sized (0.01 to 0.1%). The target antigen is unknown. Study-wide points: Alzheimer's patients were not enriched for EBV-specific clones, which were not the most expanded.

Parkinson's disease patients served as a neurodegenerative disease comparison group. A live/dead marker was used to sort live CSF cells for droplet sequencing. The CDR3 extends over 15 amino acids. The V gene's germline CDR1 is SQVTM and CDR2 ANQGSEA. CSF cells underwent 10X single-cell V(D)J and 5' gene-expression profiling. For each CDR3 protein, TCRdb gives one entry from its re-call of the 10x single-cell sequencing reads, without DNA. The sample includes some 1,200 distinct CDR3 sequences. The chain employs TRBV29-1 and TRBJ2-5; TCRdb indicates TRBD2, and absent DNA this call remains unverified. Sequencing was done on a sample of cerebrospinal fluid. This clonotype was sampled from a human donor with Parkinson's disease. Here the CDR3 reads CSVKVRETYQETQYF.